The clone carrying this TCR beta chain was counted many times. As yet, its antigen is unknown. This record comes from a study of T-cell reconstitution after alpha-beta-depleted transplantation in children. Study-wide results and caveats: Reported findings indicate that, about two months after transplant, alpha-beta T cells came from several hundred expanded clones, which were derived from non-depleted graft cells. Among T cells one year after transplant, newly produced cells accounted for most counts and diversity.

Unique molecular identifiers were used in preparing the TCRbeta library. MiXCR was run by TCRdb on the PCR reads, yielding one entry per CDR3 protein. This sample has 480,000 or so distinct CDR3 sequences, with over 9.5% found just once. Germline V lookup: CDR1 DFQATT, CDR2 SNEGSKA (reference sequence). The V gene lost 5 bases and the J gene lost 2 bases, with 7 bases spanning the gap. The CDR3 has 12 residues. This receptor was obtained from a child between 2 and 9 years old with inherited bone marrow failure, due to receive a stem cell transplant. This rearrangement joins TRBV20-1 to TRBJ2-1, with D possibly being TRBD1 or TRBD2 (5 bases each). The sample in question was PBMCs, obtained before TCRalphabeta/CD19-depleted stem cell transplant. The CDR3 spells CSARGPYNEQFF. CDR3 bases: TGCAGTGCTCGGGGCCCCTACAATGAGCAGTTCTTC.